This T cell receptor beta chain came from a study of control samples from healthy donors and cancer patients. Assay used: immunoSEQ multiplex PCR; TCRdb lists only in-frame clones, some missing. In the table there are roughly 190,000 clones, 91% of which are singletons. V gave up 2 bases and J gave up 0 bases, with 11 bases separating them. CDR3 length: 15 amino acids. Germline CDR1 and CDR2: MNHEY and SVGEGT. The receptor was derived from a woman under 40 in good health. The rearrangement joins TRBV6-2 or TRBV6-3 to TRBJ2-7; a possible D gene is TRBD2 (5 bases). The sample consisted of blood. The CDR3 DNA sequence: TGTGCCAGCAGTTACCGGGGTAGAGGCTCCTACGAGCAGTACTTC. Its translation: CASSYRGRGSYEQYF.